These T cell receptor beta chains were read from a single sample in a study of esophageal squamous cell carcinoma under preoperative chemotherapy. TCRdb called the PCR reads again in MiXCR, with one record for every CDR3 protein. The table lists around 29,000 distinct CDR3 sequences, less than 55% of them singletons. The biological material was taken from a patient given preoperative chemotherapy. The receptors stem from a human donor with esophageal squamous cell carcinoma. The donor label of this sample is uncertain. Each CDR3 is given with its conserved first and last residue.

>TRBJ1-6|TRBV27
CASSLTLGTGGIPLHF
>TRBJ2-4|TRBV7-2
CAGSGGRAQDTQYF
>TRBJ2-3|TRBV7-2
CASTGHGGSGQDTQYF
>TRBJ2-7|TRBV12-3/TRBV12-4
CASSSGTVQYF
>TRBJ2-1|TRBV6-1
CASSPRGSGRAVDHYNEQFF
>TRBJ2-5|TRBV7-8
CASSQGSGGYQETQYF
>TRBJ1-1|TRBV7-7
CASSTTGTENTEAFF
>TRBJ2-3|TRBV10-3
CAISGILAADTQYF
>NA|TRBV7-2
CAGLGGRAQETQYF
>NA|TRBV6-1
CASRFEGMRYNEQYF
>TRBJ2-4|TRBV6-1
CASSPVGGGRAKDIQYF
>TRBJ2-5|TRBV7-6
CASSSTPRTRRGETQYF
>TRBJ2-1|TRBV7-6
CASSERTDPRNEQFF
>TRBJ1-2|TRBV19
CAAGEQGALNYGYTF
>TRBJ2-3|TRBV12-3/TRBV12-4
CASSWGSGTDTQYF
>TRBJ2-1|TRBV11-2
CASSLPGLNEQFF
>TRBJ2-4|TRBV28
CASSRSGGAGIQYF
>TRBJ2-3|TRBV6-5
CASSYSSGLGPDTQYF
>TRBJ2-2|TRBV5-1
CASSQDGNTGELFF
>TRBJ2-3|TRBV7-3
CASSLIPGSPDTQYF
>TRBJ2-5|TRBV7-6
CASSLGMAGKEIQYF
>NA|TRBV12-3/TRBV12-4
CASRGTGAPNTGTLFF
>TRBJ2-3|TRBV12-3/TRBV12-4
CASSRMGELGTQYF
>TRBJ2-1|TRBV6-1
CASSERGTEQFF
>TRBJ2-7|TRBV10-3
CAISESGLGSYEQYF
>TRBJ2-7|TRBV6-1
CASRSTGGLSYEQYF
>TRBJ2-1|TRBV5-6
CASSFLLSSYNEQFF